The 23 T cell receptor beta chains in this list originate from one sample, sequenced in a study of blood T cell repertoires in COVID-19. TCRdb keeps only in-frame clones here, not all; method: immunoSEQ multiplex PCR. This table holds about 190,000 clones, 88% found once. Sequencing input: peripheral blood. Every receptor here comes from a human donor in a cohort sampled during active COVID-19.

CDR3 region: CASSQDWGGPDYTF. CDR3 bases: TGCGCCAGCAGCCAAGATTGGGGGGGCCCAGACTACACCTTC. The V and J genes are TRBV4-3 and TRBJ1-2, with a tentative D call TRBD1 (6 bases). V was clipped by 0 bases and J by 10 bases, with 15 bases between them. Germline V CDR1 and CDR2: LGHNA, YSLEER. The CDR3 loop spans 14 amino acids.

V and J are TRBV15 and TRBJ2-4; tentative D call: TRBD2 (6 bases). Trimming cost V 0 bases and J 9 bases, with 12 bases left between them. From germline, CDR1 is LNHNV and CDR2 YYDKDF (reference sequence). This CDR3 region has 14 residues. CDR3: CATSRDSTRGIQYF. In nucleotides, the CDR3 is TGTGCCACCAGCAGAGATTCGACTAGAGGCATTCAGTACTTC.

The chain's CDR3 is CASSLEAAGMGNQPQHF. The CDR3 DNA reads as TGTGCCAGCAGCTTGGAGGCCGCAGGGATGGGCAATCAGCCCCAGCATTTT. This chain links TRBV5-5 with TRBJ1-5; possible D gene TRBD1, 5 bases. With 0 bases removed from V and 2 bases from J, the gap between germline ends came to 15 bases. Germline V gene data show CDR1 as SGHKS and CDR2 as YYEKEE (reference sequence). CDR3 length: 17 residues.

The table lists this clone with a count of one. An end of the junction does not agree with germline; a read error may underlie this. The chain uses TRBV28 and TRBJ1-1, with 12 bases lining up with TRBD1. Germline assignment: CDR1 MDHEN and CDR2 SYDVKM. The CDR3 totals 13 residues. CDR3 in DNA: TGTGCCAGCACCACTTTGGGGGGACAGGGGGCCCTCTTT. This gives the protein CASTTLGGQGALF. Supplemented by reference TRBV28 and TRBJ1-1, the full variable domain reads DVKVTQSSRYLVKRTGEKVFLECVQDMDHENMFWYRQDPGLGLRLIYFSYDVKMKEKGDIPEGYSVSREKKERFSLILESASTNQTSMYLCASTTLGGQGALFGQGTRLTVV.

The J gene is TRBJ1-5, the V gene TRBV19, with a weak D call TRBD1 (6 bases). Trimming removed 6 bases from V and 8 bases from J, with 20 bases in between. CDR1 and CDR2 (germline): LNHDA, SQIVND (reference sequence). CDR3 size: 15 residues. The CDR3 DNA follows: TGTGCCAGTAGACTCGTGTGGGGGGGCTTGGAGCCCCAGCATTTT. Protein: CASRLVWGGLEPQHF.

This chain links TRBV6-5 with TRBJ1-1; D is perhaps TRBD1 (6 bases). The germline V gene encodes CDR1 MNHEY and CDR2 SVGAGI. The CDR3 runs to 12 residues. V was cut by 4 bases and J by 7 bases, with 10 bases left in between. The CDR3 loop reads CASSLGGVEAFF. CDR3 sequence (DNA): TGTGCCAGCAGTTTAGGGGGAGTTGAAGCTTTCTTT.

The V gene is TRBV21-1, the J gene TRBJ1-4. TRBV21-1 is a pseudogene. The CDR3 sequence is 14 residues long. CDR3 coding DNA: TGTGCCAGCAGCAAAAGCGGGGCTAATGAAAAACTGTTTTTT. This codes for CASSKSGANEKLFF.

This clone has just one count. The rearrangement uses TRBV5-1 and TRBJ2-7; 13 bases fit TRBD2. Trimming removed 5 bases from V and 4 bases from J; junction bases left unmatched: 6. Germline CDR1 is SGHRS and CDR2 is YFSETQ. The CDR3 has 15 amino acids. CDR3 bases: TGCGCCAGCAGTCCGGGACTAGCGGGGTTATACGAGCAGTACTTC. It yields the protein CASSPGLAGLYEQYF.

This CDR3 is CASSLVGGHEQYF. DNA of the CDR3: TGTGCCAGCAGCTTGGTTGGGGGCCACGAGCAGTACTTC. The chain joins TRBV5-6 to TRBJ2-7; TRBD1 is a possible D gene (6 bases). Germline CDR1 is SGHDT and CDR2 is YYEEEE. The CDR3 has 13 amino acids. Trimming left V 0 bases short and J 5 bases short, with 9 bases between.

This sequence joins TRBV16 and TRBJ2-7, with D uncertain. The CDR3 is 14 residues long. The germline gives CDR1 KGHSY, CDR2 FQNENV. The V end was cut by 5 bases, the J end by 3 bases, with 14 bases between. This CDR3 reads CASSSRRLGYEQYF. Here the CDR3 DNA reads TGTGCCAGCAGCTCACGACGACTCGGCTACGAGCAGTACTTC.

The count of this clone is one. The V and J genes are TRBV15 and TRBJ2-7, with 8 bases that match TRBD2. Unmatched junction bases numbered 9, after V lost 1 base and J lost 1 base. This CDR3 spans 17 amino acids. The V gene's germline CDR1 is LNHNV and CDR2 YYDKDF (reference sequence). CDR3 region: CATSRVGVSGRSYEQYF. CDR3 in DNA: TGTGCCACCAGCAGAGTTGGGGTCAGCGGGAGATCCTACGAGCAGTACTTC.

The chain couples TRBV2 to TRBJ2-5; TRBD1 might be the D (6 bases). CDR3 length: 15 residues. CDR1 SNHLY and CDR2 FYNNEI come from the germline V gene. V was cut by 5 bases and J by 1 base, with 14 bases left in between. CDR3 in DNA: TGTGCCAGCAGTTCTATGACAGGAACCCAAGAGACCCAGTACTTC. It specifies CASSSMTGTQETQYF.

This chain connects TRBV5-5 to TRBJ2-2; TRBD1 agrees at 8 bases. CDR3 size: 15 residues. The germline V gene has CDR1 SGHKS and CDR2 YYEKEE (reference sequence). V gave up 2 bases and J gave up 1 base; unmatched junction bases: 1. The CDR3: CASSLTGGNTGELFF. The CDR3 DNA reads TGTGCCAGCAGCTTAACAGGGGGGAACACCGGGGAGCTGTTTTTT.

As for this clone: A junction boundary mismatches the germline segment, possibly from a read error. The same CDR3 can be traced to other DNA sequences in this sample. Written as DNA, the CDR3 is TGTGCCAGCAGTGAATTTCTAGCGGGAGTTCACTTC. It yields the protein CASSEFLAGVHF. The rearrangement links TRBV6-1 to TRBJ2-7; 10 nucleotides match TRBD2. The CDR3 extends over 12 amino acids. Germline V lookup: CDR1 MNHNS, CDR2 SASEGT.

The chain joins TRBV27 to TRBJ2-1; 8 positions agree with TRBD2. The CDR3 consists of 17 residues. V shed 5 bases, J shed 2 bases, and the junction held 11 bases outside the gene matches. CDR1 is MNHEY and CDR2 is SMNVEV in the germline V gene (reference sequence). CDR3 nucleotide sequence: TGTGCCAGCAGTCCCACCCCAACCGGGAGGGCCTACAATGAGCAGTTCTTC. It yields the protein CASSPTPTGRAYNEQFF.

This chain uses TRBV19 with TRBJ1-2; D gene ambiguous. V gave up 6 bases and J gave up 2 bases, with 7 bases separating them. Germline V gives CDR1 LNHDA, CDR2 SQIVND (reference sequence). The CDR3 loop spans 12 amino acids. The CDR3 DNA reads as TGTGCCAGTAGGAGCAAAAACTATGGCTACACCTTC. Encoded protein: CASRSKNYGYTF. The whole variable domain, remainder taken from reference TRBV19 and TRBJ1-2, is DGGITQSPKYLFRKEGQNVTLSCEQNLNHDAMYWYRQDPGQGLRLIYYSQIVNDFQKGDIAEGYSVSREKKESFPLTVTSAQKNPTAFYLCASRSKNYGYTFGSGTRLTVV.

This CDR3 reads CASSSLTNEKLFF. The CDR3 bases are TGCGCCAGCAGCTCGTTAACTAATGAAAAACTGTTTTTT. The chain couples TRBV5-1 to TRBJ1-4; D gene ambiguous. Germline CDR1 is SGHRS and CDR2 is YFSETQ. This CDR3 comprises 13 residues. Trimming shortened V by 3 bases and J by 1 base, and 4 bases separated the two germline ends. Combining the CDR3 with reference TRBV5-1 and TRBJ1-4 gives the whole variable domain KAGVTQTPRYLIKTRGQQVTLSCSPISGHRSVSWYQQTPGQGLQFLFEYFSETQRNKGNFPGRFSGRQFSNSRSEMNVSTLELGDSALYLCASSSLTNEKLFFGSGTQLSVL.

The chain is built from TRBV30 and TRBJ1-3; D gene uncertain. V was pared by 3 bases and J by 3 bases, with 6 bases between. Per germline, CDR1 GTSNPN and CDR2 SVGIG (reference sequence). This CDR3 has 12 amino acids. The CDR3, as DNA: TGTGCCTGGAGCGTCGGTGGAAACACCATATATTTT. Protein sequence: CAWSVGGNTIYF.

The rearrangement links TRBV6-1 to TRBJ2-7; TRBD2 matches at 14 bases. V lost 2 bases to trimming and J lost 7 bases; unmatched junction nucleotides: 7. The CDR3 loop spans 16 amino acids. CDR1 and CDR2 (germline): MNHNS, SASEGT. The DNA of the CDR3 is TGTGCCAGCAGTGAATCCGGGACTAGCGGGAGTGGGGAGCAGTACTTC. This sequence encodes CASSESGTSGSGEQYF.

This chain joins TRBV10-3 and TRBJ2-7; D gene ambiguous. The length of the CDR3 is 9 residues. V was cut by 9 bases and J by 5 bases, with 5 bases left in between. Per the germline V gene, CDR1 is ENHRY and CDR2 is SYGVKD. The CDR3 nucleotides read TGTGCCATTGGCCACGAGCAGTACTTC. It is translated as CAIGHEQYF.

The chain employs TRBV6-2 or TRBV6-3 and TRBJ1-1; 7 nucleotides agree with TRBD1. V was clipped by 8 bases and J by 0 bases; unmatched bases: 6. Germline assignment: CDR1 MNHEY and CDR2 SVGEGT. This CDR3 is built from 14 residues. The CDR3 nucleotides read TGTGCCAGCCGCCGGGACAGTTTGAACACTGAAGCTTTCTTT. Its protein is CASRRDSLNTEAFF.

J is TRBJ2-5 and V is TRBV19, with D maybe TRBD1 (5 bases). Germline-derived CDR1 and CDR2 are LNHDA and SQIVND (reference sequence). CDR3 length equals 14 residues. V was trimmed by 1 base and J by 5 bases, leaving 11 bases between them. The CDR3 protein is CASSIVGLGETQYF. The CDR3 DNA reads TGTGCCAGTAGTATAGTGGGGCTTGGGGAGACCCAGTACTTC.

V is TRBV30 and J is TRBJ1-3; weak D call: TRBD1 (5 bases). Germline V gene lookup returns CDR1 GTSNPN and CDR2 SVGIG (reference sequence). Trimming took off 0 bases at V and 4 bases at J, with 13 bases between the two ends. The CDR3 has 15 residues. CDR3 protein: CAWSVRQGTGNTIYF. The CDR3 nucleotides read TGTGCCTGGAGTGTACGTCAGGGAACCGGAAACACCATATATTTT.